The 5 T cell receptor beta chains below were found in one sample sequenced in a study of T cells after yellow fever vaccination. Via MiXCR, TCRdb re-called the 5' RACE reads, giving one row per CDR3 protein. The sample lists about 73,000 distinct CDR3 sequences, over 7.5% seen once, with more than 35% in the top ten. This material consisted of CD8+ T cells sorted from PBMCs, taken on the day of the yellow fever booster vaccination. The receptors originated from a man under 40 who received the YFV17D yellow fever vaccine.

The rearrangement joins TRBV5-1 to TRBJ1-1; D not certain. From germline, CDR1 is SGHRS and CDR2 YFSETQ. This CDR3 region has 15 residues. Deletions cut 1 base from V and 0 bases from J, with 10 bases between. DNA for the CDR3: TGCGCCAGCAGCTTGTTGGGGAAAATGAACACTGAAGCTTTCTTT. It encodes CASSLLGKMNTEAFF.

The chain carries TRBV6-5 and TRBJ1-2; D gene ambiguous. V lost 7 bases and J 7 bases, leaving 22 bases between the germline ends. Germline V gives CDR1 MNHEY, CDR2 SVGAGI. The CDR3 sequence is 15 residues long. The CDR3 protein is CASTIDHWGASGYTF. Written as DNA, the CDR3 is TGTGCCAGCACCATAGATCATTGGGGTGCCTCTGGCTACACCTTC.

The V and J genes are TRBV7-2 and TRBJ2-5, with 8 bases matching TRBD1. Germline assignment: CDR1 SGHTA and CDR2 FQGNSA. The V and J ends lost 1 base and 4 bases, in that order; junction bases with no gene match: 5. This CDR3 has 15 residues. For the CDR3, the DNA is TGTGCCAGCAGCTTAGGGACAGGGATGGGAGAGACCCAGTACTTC. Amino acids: CASSLGTGMGETQYF.

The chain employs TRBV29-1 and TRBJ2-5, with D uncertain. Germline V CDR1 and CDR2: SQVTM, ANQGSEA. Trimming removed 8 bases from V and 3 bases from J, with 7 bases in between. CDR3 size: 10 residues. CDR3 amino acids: CSIFEETQYF. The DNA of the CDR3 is TGCAGCATATTCGAAGAGACCCAGTACTTC.

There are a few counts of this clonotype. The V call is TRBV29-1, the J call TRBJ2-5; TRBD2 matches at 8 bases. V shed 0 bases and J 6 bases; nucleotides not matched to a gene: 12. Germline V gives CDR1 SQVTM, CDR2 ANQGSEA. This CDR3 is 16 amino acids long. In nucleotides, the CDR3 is TGCAGCGTTGAAGATCTTTTCGGGACTAGTAGACAGACCCAGTACTTC. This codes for CSVEDLFGTSRQTQYF. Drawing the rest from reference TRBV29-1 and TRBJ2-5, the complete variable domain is SAVISQKPSRDICQRGTSLTIQCQVDSQVTMMFWYRQQPGQSLTLIATANQGSEATYESGFVIDKFPISRPNLTFSTLTVSNMSPEDSSIYLCSVEDLFGTSRQTQYFGPGTRLLVL.